Presented here are 32 T cell receptor beta chains from one specimen sequenced in a study of blood T cell repertoires in COVID-19. The data were produced by immunoSEQ multiplex PCR, yet TCRdb's version contains in-frame clones alone and is incomplete. The data contain 300,000 to 400,000 clones, more than 70% of them singletons. The specimen sequenced was peripheral blood. Receptors originate from a woman aged 60-75 years with COVID-19, enrolled during active disease.

The genes are TRBV7-3 and TRBJ1-2, with unresolved D. Trimming left V 1 base short and J 13 bases short, with 19 bases between. The CDR3 loop spans 14 amino acids. Germline values: CDR1 SGHTA, CDR2 FQGTGA. The CDR3 sequence: CASSLMGTAAPITF. CDR3 DNA: TGTGCCAGCAGCTTAATGGGTACAGCGGCCCCGATCACCTTC.

Here the CDR3 reads CASSDGVPSSYEQYF. The CDR3, as DNA: TGTGCCAGCAGTGACGGTGTGCCATCCTCCTACGAGCAGTACTTC. The V and J genes are TRBV6-1 and TRBJ2-7; D is unresolved. The CDR3 consists of 15 residues. Deletions cut 3 bases from V and 0 bases from J, with 12 bases between. Germline V gene data show CDR1 as MNHNS and CDR2 as SASEGT.

The chain couples TRBV6-5 to TRBJ1-2; possibly TRBD1 for D (6 bases). Germline V gene data show CDR1 as MNHEY and CDR2 as SVGAGI. The CDR3 consists of 13 residues. The ends were cut back, 2 bases at V and 9 bases at J, with 13 bases in the middle. CDR3 protein: CASSYSDRRSYTF. For the CDR3, the DNA is TGTGCCAGCAGTTACAGCGACAGGCGGAGCTACACCTTC.

The chain recombines TRBV28 with TRBJ1-4; D is perhaps TRBD1 (6 bases). Trimming cost V 7 bases and J 6 bases, with 18 bases left between them. The CDR3 totals 15 residues. In germline, CDR1 is MDHEN, CDR2 SYDVKM. DNA for the CDR3: TGTGCCAGCACACCCTGGACAGCTCGGGATGAAAAACTGTTTTTT. Protein sequence: CASTPWTARDEKLFF.

The genes are TRBV19 and TRBJ1-4, with D perhaps matching TRBD1 (6 bases). V was cut by 5 bases and J by 0 bases, with 19 bases left in between. Germline-derived CDR1 and CDR2 are LNHDA and SQIVND (reference sequence). The CDR3 is 18 amino acids. The CDR3 nucleotides are TGTGCCAGTAGTGGACAGCACGGGGGGTTGGCAACTAATGAAAAACTGTTTTTT. It yields the protein CASSGQHGGLATNEKLFF.

This sequence joins TRBV15 and TRBJ1-2; possibly TRBD1 for D (6 bases). This CDR3 has 15 amino acids. The V end lost 2 bases, the J end lost 7 bases, and 17 bases lay between the germline ends. Per the germline V gene, CDR1 is LNHNV and CDR2 is YYDKDF (reference sequence). DNA of the CDR3: TGTGCCACCAGCAGACAACAGGGAAGGGAGTTTGGCTACACCTTC. Protein: CATSRQQGREFGYTF.

The chain couples TRBV2 to TRBJ2-7, with a possible D match to TRBD2 (5 bases). The CDR3 extends over 12 amino acids. Germline V gene sequence: CDR1 SNHLY, CDR2 FYNNEI. V was clipped by 5 bases and J by 4 bases, with 9 bases between them. Here the CDR3 DNA reads TGTGCCAGCAGTACTGAGGGTTACGAGCAGTACTTC. Protein product: CASSTEGYEQYF.

V and J are TRBV15 and TRBJ1-1, with D possibly being TRBD1 (5 bases). The CDR3 covers 15 residues. Trimming took off 0 bases at V and 4 bases at J, with 12 bases between the two ends. Germline V lookup: CDR1 LNHNV, CDR2 YYDKDF (reference sequence). The CDR3 DNA reads TGTGCCACCAGCAGAGAAGCTGCAGGGCTCACTGAAGCTTTCTTT. Its protein product is CATSREAAGLTEAFF.

In nucleotides, the CDR3 is TGCGCCAGCAGCTTGGCCCCCTACTTCGAGCAGTACTTC. It codes for CASSLAPYFEQYF. The rearrangement joins TRBV5-1 to TRBJ2-7; D not resolved. Germline CDR1 is SGHRS and CDR2 is YFSETQ. The length of the CDR3 is 13 residues. Trimming pared 0 bases from V and 6 bases from J, leaving 10 bases between.

The V call is TRBV10-3, the J call TRBJ1-1; a possible D gene is TRBD1 (6 bases). CDR1 ENHRY and CDR2 SYGVKD come from the germline V gene. This CDR3 is 14 amino acids long. V gave up 6 bases and J gave up 0 bases, with 11 bases separating them. DNA of the CDR3: TGTGCCATCAGGGAGGGACACTTGAACACTGAAGCTTTCTTT. This sequence encodes CAIREGHLNTEAFF.

This clone was seen just once. The chain's CDR3 is CASSLTALPRPGQGNTGGGYTF. For the CDR3, the DNA is TGTGCCAGCAGCTTAACGGCCCTACCCCGTCCGGGACAGGGGAACACGGGGGGCGGCTACACCTTC. This chain joins TRBV7-3 and TRBJ1-2, with TRBD1 identical over 10 bases. The CDR3 runs to 22 residues. V trimming: 0 bases; J trimming: 8 bases; junction bases outside the gene matches: 27. The V gene's germline CDR1 is SGHTA and CDR2 FQGTGA.

This clone appeared once. The rearrangement links TRBV6-5 to TRBJ1-1; D remains unclear. The V end was cut by 7 bases, the J end by 6 bases, with 18 bases between. Looked up from germline, CDR1 is MNHEY and CDR2 is SVGAGI. CDR3 length equals 14 residues. The CDR3 DNA reads as TGTGCCAGCACCCCCCCGGGGAAGGTCGCTGAAGCTTTCTTT. Translation gives CASTPPGKVAEAFF.

The genes are TRBV6-5 and TRBJ1-1, with D possibly TRBD1 on 6 matching bases. Germline V gene data show CDR1 as MNHEY and CDR2 as SVGAGI. V shed 0 bases and J shed 7 bases, with 12 bases lying between them. The CDR3 sequence is 14 residues long. The CDR3 loop is CASSYSRLGGEAFF. CDR3 bases: TGTGCCAGCAGTTACTCTAGGTTAGGGGGTGAAGCTTTCTTT.

This clone appeared a single time. The V call is TRBV2, the J call TRBJ2-5; TRBD2 is a possible D gene (6 bases). This CDR3 region has 14 residues. Germline loops: CDR1 SNHLY, CDR2 FYNNEI. V gave up 8 bases and J gave up 4 bases, with 17 bases separating them. The CDR3 sequence is CASGGDPGGETQYF. CDR3 nucleotides: TGTGCCAGCGGAGGGGACCCCGGAGGAGAGACCCAGTACTTC.

In DNA form, the CDR3 reads TGTGCCAGCAGTTACCGGAGAAATGAAAAACTGTTTTTT. Its protein product is CASSYRRNEKLFF. The chain recombines TRBV6-5 with TRBJ1-4; unclear D gene. From germline, CDR1 is MNHEY and CDR2 SVGAGI. The ends were cut back, 2 bases at V and 5 bases at J, with 6 bases in the middle. This CDR3 is built from 13 residues.

The rearrangement links TRBV5-1 to TRBJ1-2; the D gene is possibly TRBD1 (5 bases). Trimming pared 4 bases from V and 5 bases from J, leaving 18 bases between. There are 15 residues in the CDR3. Germline CDR1 is SGHRS and CDR2 is YFSETQ. As DNA, the CDR3 is TGCGCCAGCAGCACCACAGGTTCCCCCTCGTATGGCTACACCTTC. Translated: CASSTTGSPSYGYTF.

This chain joins TRBV6-5 and TRBJ1-1, with 8 bases fitting TRBD1. CDR3 length equals 15 residues. After removal of 2 bases from V and 2 bases from J, the junction contained 4 bases not matched to a gene. Germline lookup yields CDR1 MNHEY and CDR2 SVGAGI. The CDR3 region has the DNA TGTGCCAGCAGTTACCTGGACAGGGCCAACACTGAAGCTTTCTTT. Its translation is CASSYLDRANTEAFF.

The CDR3 DNA reads as TGCGCCAGCAGCCTGGCTTTTGCTGGAAACACCATATATTTT. It translates to CASSLAFAGNTIYF. The chain has TRBV4-1 and TRBJ1-3; D remains ambiguous. Germline CDR1 is MGHRA and CDR2 is YSYEKL. There are 14 residues in the CDR3. V gave up 4 bases and J gave up 2 bases, with 9 bases separating them.

This clone occurred once. The chain employs TRBV7-9 and TRBJ2-2, with TRBD1 matching over 7 bases. Germline V gives CDR1 SEHNR, CDR2 FQNEAQ (reference sequence). With 4 bases clipped from V and 7 bases from J, the junction kept 0 bases outside the gene matches. The CDR3 has 12 amino acids. The CDR3 loop reads CASSWTGGELFF. The CDR3 DNA sequence: TGTGCCAGCAGCTGGACAGGCGGGGAGCTGTTTTTT.

The chain has TRBV29-1 and TRBJ2-6; TRBD1 matches at 10 bases. The V gene's germline CDR1 is SQVTM and CDR2 ANQGSEA. This CDR3 region has 15 residues. V was clipped by 6 bases and J by 2 bases; unmatched bases: 4. CDR3 nucleotide sequence: TGCAGCGTGGCGGACAGGGGGACTGGGGCCAACGTCCTGACTTTC. Translating gives CSVADRGTGANVLTF.

The chain uses TRBV18 and TRBJ1-2; possible D gene TRBD1, 6 bases. Per germline, CDR1 KGHSH and CDR2 LQKENI. This CDR3 spans 17 amino acids. V was shortened by 5 bases and J by 4 bases, with 23 bases between the two germline ends. The CDR3 coding sequence is TGTGCCAGCTCAACCCGGGACACCAACCTAGCCCTCTATGGCTACACCTTC. This codes for CASSTRDTNLALYGYTF.

This clone was detected only once. This chain connects TRBV5-1 to TRBJ2-3; 9 bases line up with TRBD2. V was clipped by 1 base and J by 4 bases; unmatched bases: 1. Germline values: CDR1 SGHRS, CDR2 YFSETQ. The CDR3 is 14 amino acids. CDR3 loop: CASSLPSGADTQYF. The CDR3 DNA follows: TGCGCCAGCAGCTTGCCTAGCGGGGCAGATACGCAGTATTTT.

J is TRBJ1-2 and V is TRBV5-1; 9 bases are a match to TRBD1. Germline lookup yields CDR1 SGHRS and CDR2 YFSETQ. The J segment lost 13 bases and the V segment lost 3 bases, leaving 4 bases of the junction unmatched. The CDR3 extends over 11 amino acids. This CDR3 reads CASSSGQGGTF. In nucleotides, the CDR3 is TGCGCCAGCAGCTCGGGACAGGGTGGCACCTTC.

The chain joins TRBV7-8 to TRBJ1-4; a weak D match, TRBD1 (6 bases). The CDR3 runs to 14 residues. Germline CDR1 reads SGHVS; CDR2 reads FQNEAQ. Trimming took 5 bases from V and 3 from J, leaving 10 bases between them. The CDR3 spells CASSRGAANEKLFF. The CDR3 DNA sequence: TGTGCCAGCAGCCGGGGGGCAGCTAATGAAAAACTGTTTTTT.

The chain uses TRBV9 and TRBJ1-4; 7 nucleotides line up with TRBD1. Trimming at V came to 4 bases and at J to 6 bases, leaving 6 bases not matched to a gene. This CDR3 spans 14 amino acids. Germline V gene lookup returns CDR1 SGDLS and CDR2 YYNGEE. The CDR3 loop is CASSPRQGYEKLFF. The DNA for the CDR3 is TGTGCCAGCAGCCCCCGACAGGGATATGAAAAACTGTTTTTT.

J is TRBJ2-5 and V is TRBV13, with 10 bases matching TRBD2. Germline values: CDR1 PRHDT, CDR2 FYEKMQ (reference sequence). Losses at the gene ends were 0 bases for V and 5 bases for J; bases not matched to a gene: 6. The CDR3 runs to 16 residues. The CDR3 nucleotides read TGTGCCAGCAGCTTAGGAAGCGGGGGGGCTTGGGAGACCCAGTACTTC. This encodes CASSLGSGGAWETQYF.

The rearrangement uses TRBV5-1 and TRBJ1-1; the match to TRBD1 covers 11 bases. The CDR3 extends over 16 amino acids. Germline V gives CDR1 SGHRS, CDR2 YFSETQ. Germline trimming cut 5 bases from V and 4 bases from J; bases unmatched to any gene: 10. The CDR3 DNA reads as TGCGCCAGCAGGAGGCGGGACAGGGGGTCTGGCACTGAAGCTTTCTTT. Its protein product is CASRRRDRGSGTEAFF. Together with reference TRBV5-1 and TRBJ1-1, the CDR3 gives the full variable domain: KAGVTQTPRYLIKTRGQQVTLSCSPISGHRSVSWYQQTPGQGLQFLFEYFSETQRNKGNFPGRFSGRQFSNSRSEMNVSTLELGDSALYLCASRRRDRGSGTEAFFGQGTRLTVV.

A few counts support this clone. The chain links TRBV5-1 to TRBJ1-1; the D gene is possibly TRBD1 (5 bases). Trimming left V 1 base short and J 5 bases short, with 12 bases between. The germline CDR1 and CDR2 sequences are SGHRS and YFSETQ. The CDR3 extends over 14 amino acids. The CDR3 DNA reads as TGCGCCAGCAGCTTGTGGGGGGATGAGACTGAAGCTTTCTTT. Protein product: CASSLWGDETEAFF. The full variable domain, with the rest looked up from reference TRBV5-1 and TRBJ1-1, is KAGVTQTPRYLIKTRGQQVTLSCSPISGHRSVSWYQQTPGQGLQFLFEYFSETQRNKGNFPGRFSGRQFSNSRSEMNVSTLELGDSALYLCASSLWGDETEAFFGQGTRLTVV.

The chain uses TRBV30 and TRBJ1-6; a possible D gene is TRBD1 (5 bases). Germline values: CDR1 GTSNPN, CDR2 SVGIG (reference sequence). V was trimmed by 2 bases and J by 7 bases, leaving 15 bases between them. This CDR3 has 15 residues. CDR3: CAWSPGTVGNSPLHF. In DNA, the CDR3 is TGTGCCTGGAGTCCCGGGACTGTCGGGAATTCACCCCTCCACTTT.

CDR3 nucleotide sequence: TGTGCCAGCAGCGGCCGGGACAGGGGTACCGGGGAGCTGTTTTTT. Translated: CASSGRDRGTGELFF. The chain combines TRBV2 with TRBJ2-2, with 10 bases aligning to TRBD1. From germline, CDR1 is SNHLY and CDR2 FYNNEI. V lost 6 bases and J lost 5; bases outside the gene matches: 6. The CDR3 totals 15 residues.

The chain carries TRBV7-3 and TRBJ2-1; 14 bases fit TRBD2. Germline V gene sequence: CDR1 SGHTA, CDR2 FQGTGA. The CDR3 runs 15 residues. V shed 1 base and J 7 bases; nucleotides not matched to a gene: 0. This chain's CDR3 is CASSLRTSGRNEQFF. For the CDR3, the DNA is TGTGCCAGCAGCTTAAGGACTAGCGGGAGGAATGAGCAGTTCTTC.

The chain employs TRBV6-5 and TRBJ2-7, with D possibly matching TRBD1 (5 bases). The CDR3 spans 14 residues. Trimming removed 6 bases at V and 3 bases at J, with 15 bases between. Germline V lookup: CDR1 MNHEY, CDR2 SVGAGI. CDR3 bases: TGTGCCAGCAGAAAATTCGACAGACTCTACGAGCAGTACTTC. Translation: CASRKFDRLYEQYF.